This entry features one T cell receptor beta chain sequence. Its antigen is as yet unknown. CDR1 and CDR2 (germline): MNHEY, SMNVEV (reference sequence). The CDR3 covers 14 residues. The V end lost 5 bases, the J end lost 12 bases, and 20 bases lay between the germline ends. This specimen belongs to a study of cytomegalovirus exposure and HLA in healthy donors. Use of 60 Vbeta and 13 Jbeta primers characterized the PCR. TCRdb's copy holds only in-frame clones and misses some; the assay was immunoSEQ multiplex PCR. The sample holds around 200,000 clones, 70% to 80% seen once. Study observations and caveats: Analyses of presence and absence presupposed an approximately uniform sequencing depth across donors.

Sequenced: PBMCs. This receptor was obtained from a middle-aged man in good health and CMV-seronegative. The chain couples TRBV27 to TRBJ2-1, with TRBD2 as a possible D gene (5 bases). The CDR3 coding sequence is TGTGCCAGCAGTCCTAGCTCCCTAACGGTAGGGCAGTTCTTC. As protein: CASSPSSLTVGQFF.